The 16 T cell receptor beta chains below were found in one sample sequenced in a study of identical twins. One entry per CDR3 protein results from TCRdb running MiXCR on the 5' RACE reads. The sample comprises hundreds of thousands of distinct CDR3 sequences, roughly 7.2% of which are singletons, and roughly 1.5% rests with the top ten. These data were also reused for a study on yellow fever vaccine responses in identical twins.

What was sequenced was PBMCs. The receptor source for this set is a woman aged 18-29 years in good health.

CDR3 bases: TGCAGCCCTCCGAGGTTGGGAAGTAATGAAAAACTGTTTTTT. Amino acid sequence: CSPPRLGSNEKLFF. V gene TRBV29-1 combines with J gene TRBJ1-4; no reliable D call. V was shortened by 8 bases and J by 4 bases, with 17 bases between the two germline ends. Germline V gives CDR1 SQVTM, CDR2 ANQGSEA. The CDR3 runs 14 residues.

This clonotype was counted a few times. This chain connects TRBV7-9 to TRBJ2-3; D perhaps matches TRBD2 (6 bases). Per the germline V gene, CDR1 is SEHNR and CDR2 is FQNEAQ (reference sequence). Trimming removed 6 bases from V and 3 bases from J, with 13 bases in between. The CDR3 is made up of 14 amino acids. The chain's CDR3 is CASRRLGDTDTQYF. The CDR3 DNA reads as TGTGCCAGCAGACGACTAGGAGATACAGATACGCAGTATTTT.

This clonotype occurred many times. The gene calls are TRBV24-1 and TRBJ2-3, with unresolved D. The CDR3 consists of 12 residues. CDR1 is KGHDR and CDR2 is SFDVKD in the germline V gene. V gave up 9 bases and J gave up 8 bases, with 14 bases separating them. The CDR3 region is CATQATGPTQYF. Written as DNA, the CDR3 is TGTGCCACCCAAGCTACGGGCCCTACGCAGTATTTT.

There are a few counts of this clonotype. The rearrangement joins TRBV11-2 to TRBJ2-7, with 8 bases identical to TRBD1. Germline-derived CDR1 and CDR2 are SGHAT and FQNNGV. The junction had 9 bases not matched to a gene; V was cut back by 0 bases and J by 5 bases. This CDR3 comprises 16 residues. The CDR3 here is CASSLDQDRVIDEQYF. The CDR3 bases are TGTGCCAGCAGCTTAGACCAGGACAGGGTAATCGACGAGCAGTACTTC.

CDR3 sequence reads: CSAGLAEETQYF. Here the CDR3 DNA reads TGCAGTGCCGGACTAGCAGAAGAGACCCAGTACTTC. The V and J genes are TRBV20-1 and TRBJ2-5, with 8 bases that match TRBD2. Germline loops: CDR1 DFQATT, CDR2 SNEGSKA (reference sequence). V dropped 6 bases and J dropped 3; count of bases not matched to a gene: 3. The CDR3 totals 12 residues.

This clonotype was recorded a few times. This sequence joins TRBV5-1 and TRBJ1-1; D is uncertain. The CDR3 loop spans 11 amino acids. Trimming cost V 4 bases and J 3 bases, with 4 bases left between them. The germline V gene encodes CDR1 SGHRS and CDR2 YFSETQ. The CDR3 sequence: CASSKDTEAFF. The CDR3 DNA reads TGCGCCAGCAGCAAGGACACTGAAGCTTTCTTT. Complete variable domain (other parts from reference TRBV5-1 and TRBJ1-1): KAGVTQTPRYLIKTRGQQVTLSCSPISGHRSVSWYQQTPGQGLQFLFEYFSETQRNKGNFPGRFSGRQFSNSRSEMNVSTLELGDSALYLCASSKDTEAFFGQGTRLTVV.

The chain links TRBV2 to TRBJ1-3; D unclear. V lost 5 bases, J lost 0 bases, and 11 bases lay in between. The CDR3 runs 15 residues. Per the germline V gene, CDR1 is SNHLY and CDR2 is FYNNEI. Written as DNA, the CDR3 is TGTGCCAGCAGTCAGACACCGTCCTCTGGAAACACCATATATTTT. Its protein is CASSQTPSSGNTIYF.

This clonotype was counted between two and nine times. The J gene is TRBJ2-1, the V gene TRBV11-2, with 8 nucleotides matching TRBD2. V gave up 0 bases and J gave up 4 bases; unmatched junction bases: 5. This CDR3 is 16 amino acids long. Germline CDR1 and CDR2: SGHAT and FQNNGV. The CDR3 here is CASSLDPSGYYNEQFF. CDR3 in DNA: TGTGCCAGCAGCTTAGATCCTAGCGGGTATTACAATGAGCAGTTCTTC.

This clonotype was detected only a few times. The rearrangement joins TRBV24-1 to TRBJ2-1, with D possibly being TRBD2 (6 bases). CDR3 size: 15 residues. Germline assignment: CDR1 KGHDR and CDR2 SFDVKD. Trimming stripped 9 bases from V and 3 bases from J, with 17 bases between. CDR3: CATGPGAGNYNEQFF. In nucleotides, the CDR3 is TGTGCCACCGGGCCGGGAGCGGGCAACTACAATGAGCAGTTCTTC.

In its sample, this clonotype was seen a few times. The chain has TRBV5-4 and TRBJ1-3; no firm D call. This CDR3 spans 16 amino acids. CDR1 and CDR2 from the germline V gene are SGHNT and YYREEE (reference sequence). Trimming pared 0 bases from V and 1 base from J, leaving 11 bases between. The CDR3 reads CASSLDLGSSGNTIYF. In DNA form, the CDR3 reads TGTGCCAGCAGCTTGGATCTGGGTAGTTCTGGAAACACCATATATTTT. Full variable domain (outside the CDR3, taken from reference TRBV5-4 and TRBJ1-3): ETGVTQSPTHLIKTRGQQVTLRCSSQSGHNTVSWYQQALGQGPQFIFQYYREEENGRGNFPPRFSGLQFPNYSSELNVNALELDDSALYLCASSLDLGSSGNTIYFGEGSWLTVV.

The rearrangement joins TRBV7-9 to TRBJ2-5, with D possibly matching TRBD1 (5 bases). Trimming removed 5 bases from V and 4 bases from J, with 11 bases in between. This CDR3 is built from 13 residues. Germline CDR1 SEHNR, CDR2 FQNEAQ (reference sequence). The CDR3 DNA reads as TGTGCCAGCAGCCCCTTGGGGCCAGAGACCCAGTACTTC. Protein product: CASSPLGPETQYF.

This clonotype was found many times. This chain joins TRBV3-1 and TRBJ2-1; TRBD2 agrees at 13 bases. Trimming removed 6 bases from V and 9 bases from J; junction bases left unmatched: 11. The CDR3 totals 16 residues. Germline lookup yields CDR1 LGHDT and CDR2 YNNKEL (reference sequence). The CDR3 nucleotides are TGTGCCAGCAGGGATTGGACTAGCGGGGGCCCTAGTGAGCAGTTCTTC. Translation gives CASRDWTSGGPSEQFF.

This clonotype was counted ten times or more. V is TRBV27 and J is TRBJ2-1; perhaps TRBD2 as D (6 bases). Germline-derived CDR1 and CDR2 are MNHEY and SMNVEV (reference sequence). Deletions cut 2 bases from V and 5 bases from J, with 10 bases between. This CDR3 region has 14 residues. CDR3 coding DNA: TGTGCCAGCAGTTTACGGGACTTTCACAATGAGCAGTTCTTC. Residues: CASSLRDFHNEQFF.

In this sample, this clonotype turned up many times. The rearrangement joins TRBV20-1 to TRBJ1-1, with TRBD1 identical over 7 bases. The J segment lost 7 bases and the V segment lost 4 bases, leaving 9 bases of the junction unmatched. Germline CDR1 is DFQATT and CDR2 is SNEGSKA (reference sequence). The CDR3 covers 13 residues. This chain's CDR3 is CSAKGGGVNEAFF. As DNA, the CDR3 is TGCAGTGCTAAAGGAGGGGGCGTCAATGAAGCTTTCTTT.

The V gene is TRBV24-1, the J gene TRBJ2-6; the match to TRBD1 covers 8 bases. This CDR3 is built from 16 residues. V lost 9 bases, J lost 4 bases, and 10 bases stayed unmatched. Germline V lookup: CDR1 KGHDR, CDR2 SFDVKD. The CDR3 region has the DNA TGTGCCACCTCTCCAGGGGGCCTGGAAGGGGCCAACGTCCTGACTTTC. Protein sequence: CATSPGGLEGANVLTF.

This clonotype was observed a few times. The gene calls are TRBV7-3 and TRBJ2-7; the match to TRBD2 covers 9 bases. Germline CDR1 is SGHTA and CDR2 is FQGTGA. V trimming: 3 bases; J trimming: 5 bases; junction bases outside the gene matches: 2. The CDR3 is 13 amino acids. Written as DNA, the CDR3 is TGTGCCAGCAGCTTCGTAGCGGGAGACGAGCAGTACTTC. Translation gives CASSFVAGDEQYF.